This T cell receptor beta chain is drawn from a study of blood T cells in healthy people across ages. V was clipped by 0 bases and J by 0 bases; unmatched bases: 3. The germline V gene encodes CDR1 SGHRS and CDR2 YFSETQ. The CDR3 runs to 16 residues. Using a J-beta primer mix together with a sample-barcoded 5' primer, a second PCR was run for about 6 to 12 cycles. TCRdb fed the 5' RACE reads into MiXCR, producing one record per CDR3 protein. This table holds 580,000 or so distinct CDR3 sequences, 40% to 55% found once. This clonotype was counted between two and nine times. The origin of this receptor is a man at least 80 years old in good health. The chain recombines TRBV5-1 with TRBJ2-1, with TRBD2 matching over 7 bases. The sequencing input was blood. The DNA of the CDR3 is TGCGCCAGCAGCTTGGGGTCTAGCGGCTCCTACAATGAGCAGTTCTTC. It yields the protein CASSLGSSGSYNEQFF. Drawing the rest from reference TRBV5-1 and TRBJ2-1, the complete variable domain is KAGVTQTPRYLIKTRGQQVTLSCSPISGHRSVSWYQQTPGQGLQFLFEYFSETQRNKGNFPGRFSGRQFSNSRSEMNVSTLELGDSALYLCASSLGSSGSYNEQFFGPGTRLTVL.